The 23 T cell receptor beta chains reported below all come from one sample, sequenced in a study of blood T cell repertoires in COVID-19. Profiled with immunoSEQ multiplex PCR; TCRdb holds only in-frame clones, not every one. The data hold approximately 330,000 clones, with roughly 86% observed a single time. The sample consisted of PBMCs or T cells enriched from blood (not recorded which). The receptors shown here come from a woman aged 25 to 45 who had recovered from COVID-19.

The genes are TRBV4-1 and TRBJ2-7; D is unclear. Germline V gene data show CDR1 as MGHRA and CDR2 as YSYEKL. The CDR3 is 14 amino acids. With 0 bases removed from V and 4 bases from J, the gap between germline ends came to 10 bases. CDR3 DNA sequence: TGCGCCAGCAGCCAAGAAACCTACTCATACGAGCAGTACTTC. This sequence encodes CASSQETYSYEQYF.

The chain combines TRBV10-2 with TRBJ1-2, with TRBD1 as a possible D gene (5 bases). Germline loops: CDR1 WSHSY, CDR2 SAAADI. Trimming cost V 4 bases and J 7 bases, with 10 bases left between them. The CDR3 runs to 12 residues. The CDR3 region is CASSVSGGGYTF. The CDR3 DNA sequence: TGCGCCAGCAGTGTTTCGGGGGGTGGCTACACCTTC.

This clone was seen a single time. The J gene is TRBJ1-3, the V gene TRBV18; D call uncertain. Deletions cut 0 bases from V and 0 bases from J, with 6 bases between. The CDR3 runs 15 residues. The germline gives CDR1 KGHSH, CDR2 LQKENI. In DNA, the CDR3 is TGTGCCAGCTCACCACCAGCTTACTCTGGAAACACCATATATTTT. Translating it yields CASSPPAYSGNTIYF. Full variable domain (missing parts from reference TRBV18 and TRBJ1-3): NAGVMQNPRHLVRRRGQEARLRCSPMKGHSHVYWYRQLPEEGLKFMVYLQKENIIDESGMPKERFSAEFPKEGPSILRIQQVVRGDSAAYFCASSPPAYSGNTIYFGEGSWLTVV.

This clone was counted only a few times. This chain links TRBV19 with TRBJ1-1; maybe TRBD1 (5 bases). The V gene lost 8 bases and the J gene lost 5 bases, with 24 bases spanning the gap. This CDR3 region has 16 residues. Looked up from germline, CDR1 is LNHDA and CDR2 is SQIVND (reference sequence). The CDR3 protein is CASLGAGEFIGTEAFF. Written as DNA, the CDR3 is TGTGCCAGTCTAGGGGCGGGGGAGTTCATTGGAACTGAAGCTTTCTTT.

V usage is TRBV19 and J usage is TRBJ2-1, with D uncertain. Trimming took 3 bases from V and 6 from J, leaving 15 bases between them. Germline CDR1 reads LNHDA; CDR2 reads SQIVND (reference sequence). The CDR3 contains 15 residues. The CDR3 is CASSIWAGSFNEQFF. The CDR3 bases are TGTGCCAGTAGTATTTGGGCTGGCTCATTCAATGAGCAGTTCTTC.

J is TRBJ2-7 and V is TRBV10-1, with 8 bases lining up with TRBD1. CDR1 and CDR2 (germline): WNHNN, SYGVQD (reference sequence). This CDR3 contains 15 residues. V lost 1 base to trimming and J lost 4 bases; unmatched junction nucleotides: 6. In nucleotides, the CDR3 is TGCGCCAGCAGTGAGTGGACAGGGATAAATTACGAGCAGTACTTC. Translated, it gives CASSEWTGINYEQYF.

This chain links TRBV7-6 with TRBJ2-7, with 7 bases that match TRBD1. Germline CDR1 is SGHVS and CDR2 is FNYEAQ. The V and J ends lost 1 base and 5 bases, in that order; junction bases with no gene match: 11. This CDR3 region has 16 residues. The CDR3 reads CASSLDVGTATNEQYF. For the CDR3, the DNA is TGTGCCAGCAGCTTAGATGTAGGGACAGCCACTAACGAGCAGTACTTC.

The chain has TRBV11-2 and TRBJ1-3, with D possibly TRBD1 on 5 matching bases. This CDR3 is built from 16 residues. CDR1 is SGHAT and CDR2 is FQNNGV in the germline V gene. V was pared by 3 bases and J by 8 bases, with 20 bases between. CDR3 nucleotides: TGTGCCAGCAGCTTTTCCCGCTGGAGGGGTAGTTACACCATATATTTT. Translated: CASSFSRWRGSYTIYF.

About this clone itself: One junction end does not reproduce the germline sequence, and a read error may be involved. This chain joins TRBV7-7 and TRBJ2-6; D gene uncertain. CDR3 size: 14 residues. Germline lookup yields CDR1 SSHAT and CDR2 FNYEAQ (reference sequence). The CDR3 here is CASSLYAGANVLTF. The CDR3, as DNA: TGTGCTAGCAGCTTGTATGCTGGGGCCAACGTCCTGACTTTC.

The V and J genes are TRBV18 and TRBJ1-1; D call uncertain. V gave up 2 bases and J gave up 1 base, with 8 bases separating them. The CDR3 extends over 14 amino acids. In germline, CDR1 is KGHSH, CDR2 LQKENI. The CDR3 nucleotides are TGTGCCAGCTCACCATCTGGAGGGAACACTGAAGCTTTCTTT. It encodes CASSPSGGNTEAFF.

CDR3 coding DNA: TGTGCCATCAGTAACAAACTCAGGGTTGTGGGCTACACCTTC. Encoded protein: CAISNKLRVVGYTF. The genes are TRBV10-3 and TRBJ1-2; weak D call: TRBD1 (5 bases). This CDR3 region has 14 residues. Looked up from germline, CDR1 is ENHRY and CDR2 is SYGVKD. The V gene lost 5 bases and the J gene lost 8 bases, with 18 bases spanning the gap.

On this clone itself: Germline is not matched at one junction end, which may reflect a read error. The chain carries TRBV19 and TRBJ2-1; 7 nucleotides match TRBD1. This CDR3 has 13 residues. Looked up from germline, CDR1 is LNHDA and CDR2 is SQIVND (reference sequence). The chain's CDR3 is CTSNRGWRNEQFF. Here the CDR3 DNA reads TGTACCAGTAACAGGGGCTGGAGGAATGAGCAGTTCTTC.

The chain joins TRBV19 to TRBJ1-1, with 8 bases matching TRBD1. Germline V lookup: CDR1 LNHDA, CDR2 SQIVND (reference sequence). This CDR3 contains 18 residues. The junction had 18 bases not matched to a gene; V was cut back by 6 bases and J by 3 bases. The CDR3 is CASSERGTGIGGDTEAFF. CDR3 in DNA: TGTGCCAGTAGCGAGAGGGGGACAGGAATTGGAGGGGACACTGAAGCTTTCTTT.

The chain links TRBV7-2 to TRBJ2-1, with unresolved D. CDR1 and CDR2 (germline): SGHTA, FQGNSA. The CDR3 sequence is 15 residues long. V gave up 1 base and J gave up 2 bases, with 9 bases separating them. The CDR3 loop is CASSLVIQAYNEQFF. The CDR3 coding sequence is TGTGCCAGCAGCTTAGTCATACAAGCCTACAATGAGCAGTTCTTC.

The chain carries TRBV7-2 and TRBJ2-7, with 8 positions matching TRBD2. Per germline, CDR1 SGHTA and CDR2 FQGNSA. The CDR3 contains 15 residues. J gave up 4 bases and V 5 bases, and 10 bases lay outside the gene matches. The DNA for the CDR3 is TGTGCCAGCAGCCCAGGACAGCGGGGGACATACGAGCAGTACTTC. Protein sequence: CASSPGQRGTYEQYF.

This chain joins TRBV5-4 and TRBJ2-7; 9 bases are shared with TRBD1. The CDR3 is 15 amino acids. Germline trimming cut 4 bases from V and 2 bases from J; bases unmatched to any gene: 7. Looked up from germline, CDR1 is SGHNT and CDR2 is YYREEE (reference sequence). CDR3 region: CASSHGQGPTYEQYF. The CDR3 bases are TGTGCCAGCAGCCATGGACAGGGGCCGACCTACGAGCAGTACTTC. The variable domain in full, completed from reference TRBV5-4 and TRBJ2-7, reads ETGVTQSPTHLIKTRGQQVTLRCSSQSGHNTVSWYQQALGQGPQFIFQYYREEENGRGNFPPRFSGLQFPNYSSELNVNALELDDSALYLCASSHGQGPTYEQYFGPGTRLTVT.

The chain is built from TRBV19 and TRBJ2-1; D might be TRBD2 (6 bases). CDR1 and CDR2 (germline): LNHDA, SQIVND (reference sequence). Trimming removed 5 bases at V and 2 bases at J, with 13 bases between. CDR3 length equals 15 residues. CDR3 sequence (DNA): TGTGCCAGTAGTCGGGGCGGGAAAACCTACAATGAGCAGTTCTTC. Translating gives CASSRGGKTYNEQFF. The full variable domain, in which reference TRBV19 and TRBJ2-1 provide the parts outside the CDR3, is DGGITQSPKYLFRKEGQNVTLSCEQNLNHDAMYWYRQDPGQGLRLIYYSQIVNDFQKGDIAEGYSVSREKKESFPLTVTSAQKNPTAFYLCASSRGGKTYNEQFFGPGTRLTVL.

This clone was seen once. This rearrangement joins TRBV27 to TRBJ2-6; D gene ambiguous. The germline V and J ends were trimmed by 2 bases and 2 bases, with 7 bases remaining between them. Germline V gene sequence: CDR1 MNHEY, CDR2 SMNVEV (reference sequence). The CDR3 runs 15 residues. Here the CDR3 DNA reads TGTGCCAGCAGTTTAGGCCGCCCTGGGGCCAACGTCCTGACTTTC. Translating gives CASSLGRPGANVLTF.

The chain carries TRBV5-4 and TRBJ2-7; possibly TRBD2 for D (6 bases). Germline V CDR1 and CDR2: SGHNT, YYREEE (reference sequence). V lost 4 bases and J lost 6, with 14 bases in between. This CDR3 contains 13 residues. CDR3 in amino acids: CASSRDQGGEQYF. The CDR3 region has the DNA TGTGCCAGCAGCAGAGATCAGGGAGGCGAGCAGTACTTC.

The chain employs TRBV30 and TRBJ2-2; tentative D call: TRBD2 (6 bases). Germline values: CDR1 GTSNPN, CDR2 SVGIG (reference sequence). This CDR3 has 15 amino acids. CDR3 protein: CAGVPGRGWTGELFF. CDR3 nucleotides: TGTGCGGGAGTACCGGGACGGGGGTGGACCGGGGAGCTGTTTTTT.

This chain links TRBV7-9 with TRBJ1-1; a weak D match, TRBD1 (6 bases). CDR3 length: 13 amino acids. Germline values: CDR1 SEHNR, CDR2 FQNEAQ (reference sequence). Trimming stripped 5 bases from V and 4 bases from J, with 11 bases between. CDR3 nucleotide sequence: TGTGCCAGCAGCATTACAGGGTTCACTGAAGCTTTCTTT. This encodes CASSITGFTEAFF.

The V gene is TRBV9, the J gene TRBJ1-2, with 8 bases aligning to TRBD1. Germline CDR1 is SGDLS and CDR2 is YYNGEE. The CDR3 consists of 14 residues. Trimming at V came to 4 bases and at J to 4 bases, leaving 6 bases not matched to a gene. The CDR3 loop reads CASSQTGTGYGYTF. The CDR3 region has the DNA TGTGCCAGCAGCCAAACCGGGACAGGCTATGGCTACACCTTC.

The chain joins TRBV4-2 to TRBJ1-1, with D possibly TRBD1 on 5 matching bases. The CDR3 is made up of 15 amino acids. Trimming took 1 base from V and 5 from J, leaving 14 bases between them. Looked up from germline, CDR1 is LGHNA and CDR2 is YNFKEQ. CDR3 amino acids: CASSQGRAGGTEAFF. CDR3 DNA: TGTGCCAGCAGCCAAGGCCGGGCCGGGGGAACTGAAGCTTTCTTT.